These T cell receptor beta chains were read from a single sample in a study of T cell responses to AZD1222 COVID-19 vaccine. Clones were sequenced by immunoSEQ multiplex PCR, and TCRdb holds only the in-frame ones, with some missing. The sample has 150,000 or so clones; just under 95% are singletons. The sample here was peripheral blood, taken on day 0 of AZD1222 vaccination. These receptors all come from an adult in good health. The CDR3 runs from the conserved cysteine through the conserved F or W. Fields, in order: clone size, CDR3 length, J gene, V gene, D gene, CDR3 protein, CDR3 DNA. A D gene is named only where the DNA matches it firmly. Only some rows state a clone size, as once, few, many or a class for expanded clones.

clone size: -
CDR3 length: 16
J gene: TRBJ2-3
V gene: TRBV12-5
D gene: TRBD2
CDR3 protein: CASGLVLAGVADTQYF
CDR3 DNA: TGTGCTAGTGGTTTGGTACTAGCGGGAGTTGCAGATACGCAGTATTTT

clone size: -
CDR3 length: 14
J gene: TRBJ2-3
V gene: TRBV11-2
D gene: -
CDR3 protein: CASSASTGPLIQYF
CDR3 DNA: TGTGCCAGCAGCGCATCGACCGGCCCCCTCATTCAGTATTTT

clone size: -
CDR3 length: 14
J gene: TRBJ1-2
V gene: TRBV24-1
D gene: -
CDR3 protein: CATSDQDRSYGYTF
CDR3 DNA: TGTGCCACCAGTGACCAAGACAGGTCCTATGGCTACACCTTC

clone size: once
CDR3 length: 17
J gene: TRBJ2-7
V gene: TRBV30
D gene: TRBD2
CDR3 protein: CAWRLSWTSGIPYEQYF
CDR3 DNA: TGTGCCTGGAGATTGTCCTGGACTAGCGGGATTCCCTACGAGCAGTACTTC

clone size: -
CDR3 length: 15
J gene: TRBJ1-5
V gene: TRBV12-5
D gene: -
CDR3 protein: CASGPASAHNQPQHF
CDR3 DNA: TGTGCTAGTGGTCCGGCGAGTGCCCACAATCAGCCCCAGCATTTT

clone size: -
CDR3 length: 16
J gene: TRBJ2-1
V gene: TRBV5-6
D gene: TRBD2
CDR3 protein: CASTILAGSSYNEQFF
CDR3 DNA: TGTGCCAGCACCATTCTAGCGGGTAGCTCCTACAATGAGCAGTTCTTC

clone size: -
CDR3 length: 15
J gene: TRBJ1-1
V gene: TRBV19
D gene: -
CDR3 protein: CASSILGMVNTEAFF
CDR3 DNA: TGTGCCAGTAGTATTTTGGGGATGGTGAACACTGAAGCTTTCTTT

clone size: -
CDR3 length: 14
J gene: TRBJ1-3
V gene: TRBV10-2
D gene: -
CDR3 protein: CASIQPGAGNTIYF
CDR3 DNA: TGCGCCAGCATACAGCCCGGGGCTGGAAACACCATATATTTT

clone size: once
CDR3 length: 13
J gene: TRBJ1-1
V gene: TRBV19
D gene: -
CDR3 protein: CASSILGGTEAFF
CDR3 DNA: TGTGCCAGTAGTATTTTGGGTGGGACTGAAGCTTTCTTT

clone size: once
CDR3 length: 15
J gene: TRBJ1-2
V gene: TRBV5-1
D gene: -
CDR3 protein: CASSQTPSRGYGYTF
CDR3 DNA: TGCGCCAGCAGTCAAACACCCTCTAGAGGCTATGGCTACACCTTC

clone size: once
CDR3 length: 14
J gene: TRBJ2-7
V gene: TRBV5-1
D gene: -
CDR3 protein: CASSLGAPGYEQYF
CDR3 DNA: TGCGCCAGCAGCTTGGGCGCGCCGGGCTACGAGCAGTACTTC

clone size: -
CDR3 length: 15
J gene: TRBJ1-2
V gene: TRBV19
D gene: -
CDR3 protein: CASSPPTGSSRSYTF
CDR3 DNA: TGTGCCAGTAGCCCCCCCACAGGGAGTAGTCGGAGCTACACCTTC

clone size: -
CDR3 length: 13
J gene: TRBJ1-1
V gene: TRBV3-1/TRBV3-2
D gene: -
CDR3 protein: CASSPAGVTEAFF
CDR3 DNA: TGTGCCAGCAGCCCGGCAGGGGTCACTGAAGCTTTCTTT

clone size: -
CDR3 length: 17
J gene: TRBJ2-1
V gene: TRBV3-1/TRBV3-2
D gene: -
CDR3 protein: CANSQDRASGRGNEQFF
CDR3 DNA: TGTGCCAACAGCCAAGATAGGGCGAGCGGCCGCGGCAATGAGCAGTTCTTC

clone size: -
CDR3 length: 13
J gene: TRBJ1-1
V gene: TRBV29-1
D gene: -
CDR3 protein: CSVARGSGTEAFF
CDR3 DNA: TGCAGCGTGGCCCGTGGGTCGGGCACTGAAGCTTTCTTT

clone size: -
CDR3 length: 16
J gene: TRBJ2-1
V gene: TRBV5-1
D gene: -
CDR3 protein: CASSTLSGGPYDEQFF
CDR3 DNA: TGCGCCAGCAGCACCTTGTCCGGGGGGCCTTATGATGAGCAGTTCTTC

clone size: -
CDR3 length: 14
J gene: TRBJ1-2
V gene: TRBV27
D gene: TRBD1
CDR3 protein: CASSLSQGDYGYTF
CDR3 DNA: TGTGCCAGCAGTTTATCGCAGGGGGATTATGGCTACACCTTC

clone size: -
CDR3 length: 15
J gene: TRBJ2-5
V gene: TRBV25-1
D gene: -
CDR3 protein: CASSAGAGVQETQYF
CDR3 DNA: TGTGCCAGCAGTGCGGGGGCGGGAGTCCAAGAGACCCAGTACTTC

clone size: -
CDR3 length: 17
J gene: TRBJ2-1
V gene: TRBV7-8
D gene: -
CDR3 protein: CASRDSMRTAQGNEQFF
CDR3 DNA: TGTGCCAGCAGGGACTCTATGAGGACAGCACAAGGGAATGAGCAGTTCTTC

clone size: once
CDR3 length: 16
J gene: TRBJ2-3
V gene: TRBV13
D gene: TRBD2
CDR3 protein: CASSSAQRGGAHTQYF
CDR3 DNA: TGTGCCAGCAGCTCCGCCCAGCGGGGGGGCGCGCATACGCAGTATTTT

clone size: -
CDR3 length: 15
J gene: TRBJ1-1
V gene: TRBV5-1
D gene: TRBD1
CDR3 protein: CASSSPDRGNTEAFF
CDR3 DNA: TGCGCCAGCAGCTCCCCGGACAGGGGGAACACTGAAGCTTTCTTT

clone size: -
CDR3 length: 15
J gene: TRBJ1-2
V gene: TRBV19
D gene: -
CDR3 protein: CASSITPSGNYGYTF
CDR3 DNA: TGTGCCAGTAGTATCACCCCCTCGGGGAACTATGGCTACACCTTC

clone size: -
CDR3 length: 12
J gene: TRBJ1-1
V gene: TRBV27
D gene: -
CDR3 protein: CASSRWGTEAFF
CDR3 DNA: TGTGCCAGCAGCCGCTGGGGGACTGAAGCTTTCTTT

clone size: -
CDR3 length: 13
J gene: TRBJ2-7
V gene: TRBV27
D gene: -
CDR3 protein: CASSLEPGFEQYF
CDR3 DNA: TGTGCCAGCAGTTTAGAACCAGGGTTCGAGCAGTACTTC

clone size: -
CDR3 length: 13
J gene: TRBJ1-1
V gene: TRBV28
D gene: -
CDR3 protein: CASSLGVSYEAFF
CDR3 DNA: TGTGCCAGCAGTTTAGGGGTCTCTTATGAAGCTTTCTTT

clone size: -
CDR3 length: 13
J gene: TRBJ2-3
V gene: TRBV18
D gene: -
CDR3 protein: CASSPRITDTQYF
CDR3 DNA: TGTGCCAGCTCACCACGTATAACAGATACGCAGTATTTT

clone size: -
CDR3 length: 15
J gene: TRBJ1-1
V gene: TRBV24-1
D gene: TRBD1
CDR3 protein: CATSDSGTANTEAFF
CDR3 DNA: TGTGCCACCAGTGATTCCGGGACAGCGAACACTGAAGCTTTCTTT

clone size: -
CDR3 length: 14
J gene: TRBJ2-2
V gene: TRBV7-2
D gene: -
CDR3 protein: CASSPGTGSGELFF
CDR3 DNA: TGTGCCAGCAGCCCAGGGACGGGTTCCGGGGAGCTGTTTTTT

clone size: -
CDR3 length: 15
J gene: TRBJ2-1
V gene: TRBV7-3
D gene: TRBD2
CDR3 protein: CASSSSGLTSNEQFF
CDR3 DNA: TGTGCCAGCAGCTCCTCGGGACTAACCTCCAATGAGCAGTTCTTC

clone size: -
CDR3 length: 16
J gene: TRBJ2-3
V gene: TRBV11-1
D gene: TRBD2
CDR3 protein: CASSPRLAGHTDTQYF
CDR3 DNA: TGTGCCAGCAGCCCACGACTAGCGGGGCACACAGATACGCAGTATTTT

clone size: -
CDR3 length: 14
J gene: TRBJ1-3
V gene: TRBV3-1/TRBV3-2
D gene: -
CDR3 protein: CASSGGPSGNTIYF
CDR3 DNA: TGTGCCAGCAGCGGGGGACCCTCTGGAAACACCATATATTTT

clone size: -
CDR3 length: 16
J gene: TRBJ1-1
V gene: TRBV6-2/TRBV6-3
D gene: TRBD1
CDR3 protein: CASSRQGALTNTEAFF
CDR3 DNA: TGTGCCAGCAGTCGACAGGGGGCCCTCACGAACACTGAAGCTTTCTTT

clone size: -
CDR3 length: 13
J gene: TRBJ2-3
V gene: TRBV7-3
D gene: -
CDR3 protein: CASSRTRVDTQYF
CDR3 DNA: TGTGCCAGCAGCAGAACTAGGGTGGATACGCAGTATTTT

clone size: once
CDR3 length: 13
J gene: TRBJ1-1
V gene: TRBV6-1
D gene: -
CDR3 protein: CASSDEPGPEAFF
CDR3 DNA: TGTGCCAGCAGTGACGAGCCGGGACCCGAAGCTTTCTTT

clone size: -
CDR3 length: 10
J gene: TRBJ2-1
V gene: TRBV5-8
D gene: -
CDR3 protein: CASFPAEQFF
CDR3 DNA: TGTGCCAGCTTCCCAGCCGAGCAGTTCTTC

clone size: -
CDR3 length: 16
J gene: TRBJ1-5
V gene: TRBV2
D gene: TRBD1
CDR3 protein: CASSFRQGWINQPQHF
CDR3 DNA: TGTGCCAGCAGTTTCAGACAGGGCTGGATCAATCAGCCCCAGCATTTT

clone size: -
CDR3 length: 17
J gene: TRBJ1-4
V gene: TRBV3-1/TRBV3-2
D gene: -
CDR3 protein: CASSQEVQGVANEKLFF
CDR3 DNA: TGTGCCAGCAGCCAAGAAGTCCAGGGTGTGGCTAATGAAAAACTGTTTTTT

clone size: -
CDR3 length: 14
J gene: TRBJ2-7
V gene: TRBV27
D gene: TRBD1
CDR3 protein: CASSSTGASYEQYF
CDR3 DNA: TGTGCCAGCAGTTCGACAGGGGCTTCCTACGAGCAGTACTTC

clone size: -
CDR3 length: 14
J gene: TRBJ1-1
V gene: TRBV6-5
D gene: -
CDR3 protein: CASSYQGKNTEAFF
CDR3 DNA: TGTGCCAGCAGTTACCAGGGCAAGAACACTGAAGCTTTCTTT

clone size: -
CDR3 length: 13
J gene: TRBJ2-1
V gene: TRBV6-4
D gene: -
CDR3 protein: CASSPSSYNEQFF
CDR3 DNA: TGTGCCAGCAGTCCGAGCTCCTACAATGAGCAGTTCTTC

clone size: -
CDR3 length: 15
J gene: TRBJ1-3
V gene: TRBV11-2
D gene: -
CDR3 protein: CASSLDGQSGNTIYF
CDR3 DNA: TGTGCCAGCAGCTTAGACGGGCAATCTGGAAACACCATATATTTT

clone size: -
CDR3 length: 13
J gene: TRBJ1-1
V gene: TRBV7-9
D gene: -
CDR3 protein: CASQSAGVTEAFF
CDR3 DNA: TGTGCCAGCCAATCCGCAGGGGTCACTGAAGCTTTCTTT

clone size: -
CDR3 length: 14
J gene: TRBJ2-7
V gene: TRBV7-2
D gene: -
CDR3 protein: CASSLVAQTYEQYF
CDR3 DNA: TGTGCCAGCAGCTTGGTAGCCCAGACCTACGAGCAGTACTTC

clone size: -
CDR3 length: 13
J gene: TRBJ1-6
V gene: TRBV12-3/TRBV12-4
D gene: -
CDR3 protein: CASSWGKTSPLHF
CDR3 DNA: TGTGCCAGCAGTTGGGGAAAAACCTCACCCCTCCACTTT

clone size: -
CDR3 length: 14
J gene: TRBJ1-1
V gene: TRBV3-1/TRBV3-2
D gene: TRBD1
CDR3 protein: CASSHNRGDTEAFF
CDR3 DNA: TGTGCCAGCAGCCACAACAGGGGCGACACTGAAGCTTTCTTT

clone size: -
CDR3 length: 14
J gene: TRBJ1-3
V gene: TRBV6-6
D gene: -
CDR3 protein: CASSREHSGNTIYF
CDR3 DNA: TGTGCCAGCTCCCGGGAACACTCTGGAAACACCATATATTTT

clone size: -
CDR3 length: 15
J gene: TRBJ1-2
V gene: TRBV14
D gene: TRBD1
CDR3 protein: CASSRSPTGDYGYTF
CDR3 DNA: TGTGCCAGCAGCCGATCACCGACAGGGGACTATGGCTACACCTTC

clone size: once
CDR3 length: 14
J gene: TRBJ1-1
V gene: TRBV5-6
D gene: TRBD1
CDR3 protein: CASSWDRVGAEAFF
CDR3 DNA: TGTGCCAGCAGCTGGGACAGGGTCGGCGCTGAAGCTTTCTTT

clone size: once
CDR3 length: 15
J gene: TRBJ1-6
V gene: TRBV6-5
D gene: -
CDR3 protein: CASSYSSGYNSPLHF
CDR3 DNA: TGTGCCAGCAGTTACTCGAGTGGGTATAATTCACCCCTCCACTTT

clone size: -
CDR3 length: 14
J gene: TRBJ2-7
V gene: TRBV7-8
D gene: -
CDR3 protein: CASSLGSVLGEQYF
CDR3 DNA: TGTGCCAGCAGCTTAGGGTCAGTCTTGGGAGAGCAGTACTTC

clone size: -
CDR3 length: 13
J gene: TRBJ1-6
V gene: TRBV15
D gene: -
CDR3 protein: CATREGADPTLHF
CDR3 DNA: TGTGCCACCAGAGAGGGAGCGGACCCTACCCTCCACTTT

clone size: -
CDR3 length: 20
J gene: TRBJ2-6
V gene: TRBV28
D gene: TRBD1
CDR3 protein: CASSLWGTGLRSSGANVLTF
CDR3 DNA: TGTGCCAGCAGTTTATGGGGGACAGGGCTCCGATCCTCTGGGGCCAACGTCCTGACTTTC

clone size: -
CDR3 length: 16
J gene: TRBJ1-2
V gene: TRBV5-1
D gene: TRBD1
CDR3 protein: CASSLAISGQGWGYTF
CDR3 DNA: TGCGCCAGCAGCTTGGCTATTAGTGGACAGGGCTGGGGCTACACCTTC

clone size: once
CDR3 length: 13
J gene: TRBJ1-4
V gene: TRBV28
D gene: -
CDR3 protein: CASSLMPREKLFF
CDR3 DNA: TGTGCCAGCAGTTTAATGCCTCGTGAAAAACTGTTTTTT

clone size: -
CDR3 length: 12
J gene: TRBJ1-1
V gene: TRBV5-1
D gene: -
CDR3 protein: CASSRVGTEAFF
CDR3 DNA: TGCGCCAGCAGCAGGGTTGGCACTGAAGCTTTCTTT